The 10 T cell receptor beta chains in this list originate from one sample, sequenced in a study of blood T cell repertoires in COVID-19. Sequencing was performed with immunoSEQ multiplex PCR; in TCRdb, only in-frame clones are kept and a portion is missing. In the table there are some 320,000 clones, approximately 85% of which are singletons. Input material: peripheral blood. The source is a human donor in a cohort sampled during active COVID-19.

This CDR3 is CASSDGATGEKLFF. CDR3 in DNA: TGTGCCAGCAGCGACGGGGCGACAGGTGAAAAACTGTTTTTT. This chain connects TRBV5-4 to TRBJ1-4, with D maybe TRBD1 (6 bases). V lost 4 bases, J lost 7 bases, and 14 bases lay in between. Germline V lookup: CDR1 SGHNT, CDR2 YYREEE (reference sequence). This CDR3 spans 14 amino acids. The variable domain in full, with the rest retrieved from reference TRBV5-4 and TRBJ1-4, is ETGVTQSPTHLIKTRGQQVTLRCSSQSGHNTVSWYQQALGQGPQFIFQYYREEENGRGNFPPRFSGLQFPNYSSELNVNALELDDSALYLCASSDGATGEKLFFGSGTQLSVL.

This rearrangement joins TRBV14 to TRBJ1-2; tentative D call: TRBD1 (5 bases). Between the trimmed V and J ends, which lost 0 bases and 7 bases, there was a span of 12 bases. Germline V CDR1 and CDR2: SGHDN, FVKESK. The CDR3 runs 14 residues. The CDR3 reads CASSQDRVTSGYTF. CDR3 nucleotides: TGTGCCAGCAGCCAAGACAGGGTGACTAGTGGCTACACCTTC.

The V gene is TRBV19, the J gene TRBJ1-5; TRBD1 might be the D (5 bases). The germline V gene has CDR1 LNHDA and CDR2 SQIVND (reference sequence). This CDR3 region has 14 residues. The germline V and J ends were trimmed by 4 bases and 3 bases, with 10 bases remaining between them. The CDR3 sequence is CASSNDRNNQPQHF. CDR3 sequence (DNA): TGTGCCAGTAGTAACGACAGAAACAATCAGCCCCAGCATTTT.

The genes are TRBV30 and TRBJ1-2, with 7 bases identical to TRBD1. This CDR3 has 13 residues. After removal of 2 bases from V and 5 bases from J, the junction contained 5 bases not matched to a gene. The germline gives CDR1 GTSNPN, CDR2 SVGIG (reference sequence). This chain's CDR3 is CAWSSDRLYGYTF. CDR3 sequence (DNA): TGTGCCTGGAGTTCGGACAGGCTGTATGGCTACACCTTC.

The chain recombines TRBV5-4 with TRBJ2-1; the match to TRBD2 covers 9 bases. The CDR3 is made up of 16 amino acids. The J segment lost 8 bases and the V segment lost 0 bases, leaving 9 bases of the junction unmatched. Germline V gene data show CDR1 as SGHNT and CDR2 as YYREEE (reference sequence). Written as DNA, the CDR3 is TGTGCCAGCAGCTTGGTGTCGCGGGGGGGCCGGGATGAGCAGTTCTTC. It specifies CASSLVSRGGRDEQFF.

The chain employs TRBV18 and TRBJ2-2; TRBD1 matches at 10 bases. Per germline, CDR1 KGHSH and CDR2 LQKENI. V dropped 3 bases and J dropped 4; count of bases not matched to a gene: 2. The CDR3 covers 15 residues. The CDR3 loop reads CASSPDRGFTGELFF. The CDR3, as DNA: TGTGCCAGCTCACCGGACAGGGGGTTCACCGGGGAGCTGTTTTTT.

V usage is TRBV19 and J usage is TRBJ1-1; tentative D call: TRBD1 (5 bases). Germline CDR1 is LNHDA and CDR2 is SQIVND (reference sequence). V lost 3 bases and J 11 bases, leaving 13 bases between the germline ends. This CDR3 has 12 residues. CDR3 in DNA: TGTGCCAGTAGTATGGGGGGGGTTAGGGCTTTCTTT. Protein product: CASSMGGVRAFF.

This chain uses TRBV19 with TRBJ2-2, with D uncertain. The CDR3 runs 13 residues. CDR1 and CDR2 (germline): LNHDA, SQIVND (reference sequence). V lost 4 bases and J lost 7, with 10 bases in between. Here the CDR3 reads CASSTPVNGELFF. DNA of the CDR3: TGTGCCAGTAGTACCCCAGTTAACGGGGAGCTGTTTTTT.

This chain connects TRBV12-3 or TRBV12-4 to TRBJ2-1, with TRBD2 matching over 7 bases. J gave up 8 bases and V 3 bases, and 1 base lay outside the gene matches. This CDR3 has 12 amino acids. The CDR3 nucleotides read TGTGCCAGCAGTTTCCGGGGGGATGAGCAGTTCTTC. The encoded protein is CASSFRGDEQFF.

This clone was found once. Other nucleotide sequences in the sample specify the same CDR3. The J gene is TRBJ1-2, the V gene TRBV18; 7 bases line up with TRBD1. The CDR3 spans 13 residues. Trimming at V came to 3 bases and at J to 6 bases, leaving 4 bases not matched to a gene. Germline CDR1 reads KGHSH; CDR2 reads LQKENI. In DNA, the CDR3 is TGTGCCAGCTCACCGGGACAGAAGAATGGCTACACCTTC. This translates into CASSPGQKNGYTF.